The 10 T cell receptor beta chains in this list originate from one sample, sequenced in a study of molecular identifiers for immune sequencing clone quantification. TCRdb fed the PCR reads into MiXCR, producing one record per CDR3 protein. The data show roughly 93,000 distinct CDR3 sequences, approximately 23% seen once. The sequencing sample was made of naive CD8+ T cells from blood, with Jurkat cell RNA spiked in. Subset given: FACS-sorted CD8+CD4-CCR7+CD45RA+ naive T cells. The receptors were sampled from a human donor in good health. Some libraries in this study had Jurkat cell RNA spiked in.

This clonotype showed up many times. The chain couples TRBV12-3 or TRBV12-4 to TRBJ2-3, with D maybe TRBD1 (6 bases). This CDR3 is 16 amino acids long. Trimming pared 7 bases from V and 5 bases from J, leaving 22 bases between. This chain's CDR3 is CASNYQPGTQGDTQYF. CDR3 nucleotide sequence: TGTGCCAGCAACTACCAACCGGGAACACAGGGAGATACGCAGTATTTT.

This rearrangement joins TRBV4-3 to TRBJ2-2; 9 bases agree with TRBD2. V trimming: 0 bases; J trimming: 4 bases; junction bases outside the gene matches: 9. Germline-derived CDR1 and CDR2 are LGHNA and YSLEER. The length of the CDR3 is 18 residues. The CDR3 sequence is CASSQDRSGGLLTGELFF. CDR3 sequence (DNA): TGCGCCAGCAGCCAAGATAGGAGCGGGGGGCTCCTCACCGGGGAGCTGTTTTTT.

This clonotype has ten or more counts. V gene TRBV19 combines with J gene TRBJ2-7, with 8 nucleotides matching TRBD2. The length of the CDR3 is 17 residues. Germline CDR1 and CDR2: LNHDA and SQIVND (reference sequence). Losses at the gene ends were 1 base for V and 1 base for J; bases not matched to a gene: 9. The DNA of the CDR3 is TGTGCCAGTAGTATAGCCCCCAGCGGGGGCCTGTCCTACGAGCAGTACTTC. This codes for CASSIAPSGGLSYEQYF.

The CDR3 DNA reads TGCGCCAGCAGCCGATCCTCGACAGGGGAGGAGAAGGTCACTGAAGCTTTCTTT. Residues: CASSRSSTGEEKVTEAFF. This chain joins TRBV4-3 and TRBJ1-1; 8 positions agree with TRBD1. V lost 4 bases to trimming and J lost 4 bases; unmatched junction nucleotides: 17. CDR3 size: 18 residues. In germline, CDR1 is LGHNA, CDR2 YSLEER.

On this clonotype itself: Without the conserved terminal phenylalanine or tryptophan, this CDR3 likely stems from a read error. The rearrangement uses TRBV9 and TRBJ2-5; 7 bases align to TRBD2. V was pared by 3 bases and J by 2 bases, with 10 bases of the junction left unmatched. CDR1 is SGDLS and CDR2 is YYNGEE in the germline V gene. This CDR3 is built from 16 residues. CDR3 DNA: TGTGCCAGCAGCGATGCGGGAGCCGGACTTCAAGAGACCCAGTACTCC. Translation: CASSDAGAGLQETQYS.

In this sample, this clonotype turned up a few times. This sequence joins TRBV27 and TRBJ2-7, with a possible D match to TRBD1 (6 bases). Trimming pared 5 bases from V and 3 bases from J, leaving 14 bases between. The CDR3 runs 14 residues. Per the germline V gene, CDR1 is MNHEY and CDR2 is SMNVEV (reference sequence). The CDR3 reads CASSPGTLGYEQYF. The CDR3 coding sequence is TGTGCCAGCAGTCCCGGGACACTTGGCTACGAGCAGTACTTC.

Points on this clonotype: One end of the junction does not line up with germline, which may come from a read error. The chain combines TRBV18 with TRBJ2-3; 9 bases match TRBD2. Per germline, CDR1 KGHSH and CDR2 LQKENI. CDR3 length equals 16 residues. CDR3 in DNA: TGTGCCAGCTCTTCGGTTAGCGGGGGAGATGCAGATATGCAGTATTTT. It specifies CASSSVSGGDADMQYF.

This clonotype was recorded at least ten times. The V and J genes are TRBV5-6 and TRBJ2-3; D gene uncertain. The germline V and J ends were trimmed by 1 base and 5 bases, with 8 bases remaining between them. CDR1 SGHDT and CDR2 YYEEEE come from the germline V gene. The CDR3 is made up of 13 amino acids. The CDR3 loop reads CASSLSDGDTQYF. The CDR3 nucleotides are TGTGCCAGCAGCTTGTCCGACGGAGATACGCAGTATTTT.

This clonotype was seen ten or more times. The V gene is TRBV7-2, the J gene TRBJ2-7; D not resolved. The CDR3 extends over 14 amino acids. Deletions cut 4 bases from V and 0 bases from J, with 10 bases between. Germline assignment: CDR1 SGHTA and CDR2 FQGNSA. CDR3 in amino acids: CASSYFSSSYEQYF. The DNA for the CDR3 is TGTGCCAGCAGCTACTTCAGCAGCTCCTACGAGCAGTACTTC.

This clonotype came up many times. The chain joins TRBV20-1 to TRBJ2-3, with D maybe TRBD2 (6 bases). Trimming took off 3 bases at V and 0 bases at J, with 22 bases between the two ends. The germline V gene encodes CDR1 DFQATT and CDR2 SNEGSKA (reference sequence). This CDR3 region has 18 residues. The CDR3 DNA reads as TGCAGTGCTAGTGTCCTAGCTGGAGGGATGAATAGCACAGATACGCAGTATTTT. This sequence encodes CSASVLAGGMNSTDTQYF.